This paragraph reports one T cell receptor beta chain. Its cognate antigen is unknown. The repertoire was sequenced with immunoSEQ multiplex PCR; TCRdb's copy has only in-frame clones and lacks some. The table lists approximately 32,000 clones, 80% to 90% of them singletons. The data were obtained in a study of PD-L1 blockade in urothelial cancer. About the study: Prior chemotherapy ranged from 0 to 3 regimens per patient. At 3 weeks after treatment start (second dose) and again at 6 weeks, blood was analyzed. Among blood samples, the median T cell count was approximately 150,000.

Study-level results: In blood sampled pretreatment, TCR clonality below the median predicted better survival.

CDR3 length: 17 amino acids. Germline-derived CDR1 and CDR2 are SGDLS and YYNGEE. Trimming cost V 4 bases and J 1 base; bases outside gene matches: 11. Sample time point: pretreatment peripheral blood. The rearrangement links TRBV9 to TRBJ1-1; 9 bases match TRBD1. This receptor was obtained from a man in his sixties with urothelial cancer. This specimen was PBMCs, taken around atezolizumab (anti-PD-L1) treatment. The CDR3 sequence is CASSPPGQGPENTEAFF. The CDR3 DNA follows: TGTGCCAGCAGCCCACCGGGACAGGGACCCGAGAACACTGAAGCTTTCTTT.